This is a list of T cell receptor beta chains from one sample in a study of T cells in Graves' hyperthyroidism and ophthalmopathy. TCRdb analysed the multiplex PCR reads with MiXCR anew, one entry per CDR3 protein. The sample holds around 300,000 distinct CDR3 sequences, around 13% seen once. The specimen was blood. These receptors all come from a woman between 35 and 50 years old with Graves' ophthalmopathy. CDR3s include the opening cysteine and the closing phenylalanine or tryptophan. A D gene is named only where the DNA matches it firmly. Size is stated for part of the rows, as once, few or many counts, or as a class when the clone is expanded.

NA	16	TRBJ1-4	TRBD1	TRBV5-6	TGTGCCAGCAGCCTTACTAAACAGGGGAGGGGTGAAAAACTGTTTTTT	CASSLTKQGRGEKLFF
many	16	TRBJ1-4	TRBD1	TRBV29-1	TGCAGCGTGCAAAAGATGGGACAGGGGGCAGGTGAAAAACTGTTTTTT	CSVQKMGQGAGEKLFF
many	15	TRBJ1-2	NA	TRBV2	TGTGCCAGCAGTGTAGGCCGGGGCCTTAACTATGGCTACACCTTC	CASSVGRGLNYGYTF
once	16	TRBJ1-3	NA	TRBV5-1	TGCGCCAGCAGACTGACATCGCAGAGCTCTGGAAACACCATATATTTT	CASRLTSQSSGNTIYF
many	13	TRBJ2-7	NA	TRBV6-1	TGTGCCAGCAGGGGGTGGGGGCCCCACGAGCAGTACTTC	CASRGWGPHEQYF
many	14	TRBJ2-7	TRBD1	TRBV20-1	TGCAGTGCTAGAGGCCGGGACAGGGTTTACGAGCAGTACTTC	CSARGRDRVYEQYF
NA	21	TRBJ2-1	NA	TRBV12-3/TRBV12-4	NA	CASSFYICSARDGSSYNEQFF
many	17	TRBJ2-7	TRBD2	TRBV7-9	TGTGCCAGCAGCTCGTATCAGGCCCCAGCCGGGGGGTACGAGCAGTACTTC	CASSSYQAPAGGYEQYF
NA	14	TRBJ1-5	NA	TRBV19	TGTGCCAGTACCAGGGAAGGGGGAAATCAGCCCCAGCATTTT	CASTREGGNQPQHF
many	15	TRBJ1-2	NA	TRBV10-3	TGTGCCATCAGTGACTCCGGACAGCTATTATATGGCTACACCTTC	CAISDSGQLLYGYTF
many	11	TRBJ1-1	NA	TRBV19	TGTGCCAGCAGCCAGGCGGCTGAAGCTTTCTTT	CASSQAAEAFF
many	15	TRBJ1-5	NA	TRBV28	TGTGCCAGCAGTTTGGGCGGACTAATCAATCAGCCCCAGCATTTT	CASSLGGLINQPQHF
many	14	TRBJ1-1	NA	TRBV18	TGTGCCAGCTCCCAAGGGGGAGGGTGGGCTGAAGCTTTCTTT	CASSQGGGWAEAFF
many	14	TRBJ1-1	TRBD1	TRBV12-3/TRBV12-4	TGTGCCAGCAGTTCCAGGGGGCAGGGCGGTGAAGCTTTCTTT	CASSSRGQGGEAFF
NA	20	TRBJ2-7	TRBD2	TRBV20-1	TGCAGTGCTAGAGACCGGAACCTGGGACTAGCGGGGGACCTAGCCTACGAGCAGTACTTC	CSARDRNLGLAGDLAYEQYF
many	17	TRBJ2-1	NA	TRBV24-1	TGTGCCACCAGTGATTACAGGGAGTCTAGATCCTACAATGAGCAGTTCTTC	CATSDYRESRSYNEQFF
many	16	TRBJ2-3	NA	TRBV6-2/TRBV6-3	TGTGCCAGCAGTTACTCGACCAGGGAGGTCGCAGATACGCAGTATTTT	CASSYSTREVADTQYF
few	15	TRBJ2-5	TRBD2	TRBV7-2	TGTGCCAGCAGCTTCCAAGCGGGGCCTAGGGAGACCCAGTACTTC	CASSFQAGPRETQYF
many	16	TRBJ2-1	TRBD2	TRBV6-1	TGTGCCAGCAGTCAAGTGCGGGGGGCTGCGAATAATGAGCAGTTCTTC	CASSQVRGAANNEQFF